This passage covers 22 T cell receptor beta chains from one sample sequenced in a study of molecular identifiers for immune sequencing clone quantification. From the PCR reads, TCRdb called clonotypes with MiXCR, one entry per CDR3 protein. The sample contains about 7,800 distinct CDR3 sequences, 35% of which appear only once. The sequenced material came from naive CD8+ T cells from blood, with Jurkat cell RNA spiked in. Subset given: FACS-sorted CD8+CD4-CCR7+CD45RA+ naive T cells. The receptor set was obtained from a human donor in good health. Some libraries in this study had Jurkat cell RNA spiked in.

As concerns this clonotype: The junction shows a germline mismatch at one end, possibly a read error. The chain links TRBV19 to TRBJ2-6, with D uncertain. CDR1 LNHDA and CDR2 SQIVND come from the germline V gene (reference sequence). The CDR3 consists of 18 residues. As DNA, the CDR3 is TGTGCCAATAGTATAGATCTATACATCCACTCTGGGGCCAACGTCCTGACTTTC. It is translated as CANSIDLYIHSGANVLTF.

The CDR3 spells CASSPYLAGGITDTQYF. CDR3 coding DNA: TGTGCCAGCAGTCCCTACCTTGCGGGAGGGATCACAGATACGCAGTATTTT. V and J are TRBV28 and TRBJ2-3, with 9 positions matching TRBD2. CDR3 size: 17 residues. Germline loops: CDR1 MDHEN, CDR2 SYDVKM. With V trimmed by 5 bases and J by 2 bases, 11 bases remained unmatched.

This clonotype showed up just a few times. This chain uses TRBV7-9 with TRBJ2-5; no clear D. Germline lookup yields CDR1 SEHNR and CDR2 FQNEAQ (reference sequence). The V end was cut by 1 base, the J end by 5 bases, with 8 bases between. This CDR3 is 13 amino acids long. DNA of the CDR3: TGTGCCAGCAGCTTAGGACCCCAGGAGACCCAGTACTTC. Translated, it gives CASSLGPQETQYF.

The chain carries TRBV6-2 or TRBV6-3 and TRBJ2-5; D is uncertain. Germline CDR1 and CDR2: MNHEY and SVGEGT. Trimming shortened V by 5 bases and J by 5 bases, and 18 bases separated the two germline ends. The CDR3 is 15 residues long. The DNA for the CDR3 is TGTGCCAGCAGTCTACACCACCAAGATGGGGAGACCCAGTACTTC. As protein: CASSLHHQDGETQYF.

V and J are TRBV6-4 and TRBJ2-3; 9 positions agree with TRBD2. Germline trimming cut 8 bases from V and 4 bases from J; bases unmatched to any gene: 7. Germline lookup yields CDR1 MRHNA and CDR2 SNTAGT. CDR3 length: 14 residues. CDR3 region: CASAGTSNPDTQYF. The CDR3 DNA reads as TGTGCCAGCGCCGGGACTAGCAATCCAGATACGCAGTATTTT.

This chain links TRBV6-2 or TRBV6-3 with TRBJ1-3; no definite D call. V lost 2 bases and J lost 0, with 2 bases in between. CDR3 length: 13 amino acids. Looked up from germline, CDR1 is MNHEY and CDR2 is SVGEGT. Here the CDR3 reads CASSYRSGNTIYF. The CDR3, as DNA: TGTGCCAGCAGTTACCGCTCTGGAAACACCATATATTTT.

V gene TRBV6-5 combines with J gene TRBJ2-2, with D possibly being TRBD1 or TRBD2 (5 bases each). V gave up 10 bases and J gave up 3 bases, with 18 bases separating them. CDR1 is MNHEY, CDR2 SVGAGI, per germline. The CDR3 contains 15 residues. The CDR3 region has the DNA TGTGCCACCATGTCCAGAGGGGTCCACACCGGGGAGCTGTTTTTT. Protein sequence: CATMSRGVHTGELFF.

This clonotype was seen only a few times. V is TRBV27 and J is TRBJ2-7, with 10 bases lining up with TRBD2. V was pared by 4 bases and J by 3 bases, with 9 bases of the junction left unmatched. Germline V lookup: CDR1 MNHEY, CDR2 SMNVEV (reference sequence). CDR3 length equals 16 residues. The CDR3 is CASSSVRTSGVYEQYF. CDR3 in DNA: TGTGCCAGCAGTTCTGTTCGAACTAGCGGGGTCTACGAGCAGTACTTC.

J is TRBJ1-1 and V is TRBV13, with D perhaps matching TRBD1 (6 bases). The CDR3 is 17 amino acids. CDR1 and CDR2 from the germline V gene are PRHDT and FYEKMQ (reference sequence). Trimming stripped 4 bases from V and 5 bases from J, with 23 bases between. CDR3 nucleotide sequence: TGTGCCAGCAGCTCGAGGGTGTCAGGGGAAGGAGAGACTGAAGCTTTCTTT. Its protein is CASSSRVSGEGETEAFF.

Concerning this clonotype itself: This may come from a read error, since a much larger clone is one base off. This chain connects TRBV7-9 to TRBJ2-7; no clear D gene. The CDR3 consists of 12 residues. Looked up from germline, CDR1 is SEHNR and CDR2 is FQNEAQ (reference sequence). The CDR3 loop is CASVGLPYERYF. The CDR3 coding sequence is TGTGCCAGCGTCGGTCTGCCTTACGAGCGGTACTTC.

The V gene is TRBV6-2 or TRBV6-3, the J gene TRBJ1-1; a possible D gene is TRBD1 (5 bases). In germline, CDR1 is MNHEY, CDR2 SVGEGT. Trimming took off 7 bases at V and 0 bases at J, with 9 bases between the two ends. The CDR3 is made up of 13 amino acids. The CDR3 DNA reads TGTGCCAGCACCGACAGTTTGAACACTGAAGCTTTCTTT. Translation gives CASTDSLNTEAFF.

This clonotype has more than one count but fewer than ten. The rearrangement links TRBV19 to TRBJ1-5; possibly TRBD1 for D (5 bases). Between the trimmed V and J ends, which lost 6 bases and 0 bases, there was a span of 15 bases. The CDR3 spans 16 residues. CDR1 is LNHDA, CDR2 SQIVND, per germline (reference sequence). For the CDR3, the DNA is TGTGCCAGTAGCTGGGGGGGTCGATCTAGCAATCAGCCCCAGCATTTT. The encoded protein is CASSWGGRSSNQPQHF.

This clonotype was recorded a few times. V and J are TRBV2 and TRBJ1-5, with 10 bases identical to TRBD1. The germline gives CDR1 SNHLY, CDR2 FYNNEI. The CDR3 runs 16 residues. With V trimmed by 2 bases and J by 6 bases, 7 bases remained unmatched. CDR3 in amino acids: CASSEPGQGIVQPQHF. The CDR3 nucleotides read TGTGCCAGCAGTGAACCGGGACAGGGGATTGTTCAGCCCCAGCATTTT.

By sample fraction, this clonotype is medium-sized. The V and J genes are TRBV29-1 and TRBJ2-7, with D possibly being TRBD1 or TRBD2 (5 bases each). Germline V lookup: CDR1 SQVTM, CDR2 ANQGSEA. The CDR3 spans 13 residues. Trimming removed 3 bases at V and 3 bases at J, with 12 bases between. CDR3 sequence reads: CSVEVGDDYEQYF. CDR3 bases: TGCAGCGTTGAGGTAGGGGACGACTACGAGCAGTACTTC.

This clonotype was seen only a few times. This could be a read error, since a much larger clone is one nucleotide away. The CDR3 does not end in the conserved phenylalanine or tryptophan, so this is likely a read error. The rearrangement joins TRBV7-2 to TRBJ2-1; 7 nucleotides line up with TRBD2. Germline assignment: CDR1 SGHTA and CDR2 FQGNSA. With V trimmed by 1 base and J by 5 bases, 8 bases remained unmatched. This CDR3 is built from 16 residues. The CDR3 DNA is TGTGCCAGCAGCTTAGATGTACGGGAGGTGCACAATGAGCAGTTCCTC. Translating gives CASSLDVREVHNEQFL.

A single count supports this clonotype. The chain joins TRBV7-9 to TRBJ1-4, with D uncertain. Germline lookup yields CDR1 SEHNR and CDR2 FQNEAQ (reference sequence). Trimming took off 5 bases at V and 8 bases at J, with 12 bases between the two ends. The CDR3 length is 13 residues. CDR3: CASSPGPGEKLFF. CDR3 in DNA: TGTGCCAGCAGCCCTGGGCCCGGAGAAAAACTGTTTTTT.

V usage is TRBV5-3 and J usage is TRBJ2-7; D is unclear. TRBV5-3 is known as an ORF, though its function is uncertain. CDR3 length: 14 residues. The V gene lost 0 bases and the J gene lost 0 bases, with 7 bases spanning the gap. The CDR3 spells CARSLEESSYEQYF. The CDR3 region has the DNA TGTGCCAGAAGCTTGGAGGAAAGCTCCTACGAGCAGTACTTC.

This clonotype is deemed medium-sized. The chain carries TRBV28 and TRBJ2-3, with unresolved D. The CDR3 is made up of 14 amino acids. V was pared by 3 bases and J by 6 bases, with 13 bases between. The germline CDR1 and CDR2 sequences are MDHEN and SYDVKM. This CDR3 reads CASSFPESLDTQYF. The CDR3 DNA reads as TGTGCCAGCAGTTTTCCTGAAAGTCTGGATACGCAGTATTTT.

This clonotype was counted between two and nine times. The CDR3 DNA reads as TGTGCCAGCAGTTTTGTAGAGGACGAGCAGTACTTC. Its translation: CASSFVEDEQYF. This chain joins TRBV12-3 or TRBV12-4 and TRBJ2-7; the D is unclear. V dropped 3 bases and J dropped 5 bases, with 8 bases sitting between them. The CDR3 has 12 residues.

This clonotype is judged medium-sized (0.01 to 0.1%). V usage is TRBV28 and J usage is TRBJ2-1; D gene uncertain. Germline lookup yields CDR1 MDHEN and CDR2 SYDVKM. With 2 bases removed from V and 8 bases from J, the gap between germline ends came to 10 bases. The CDR3 sequence is 13 residues long. CDR3 sequence reads: CASSLLPKDEQFF. CDR3 DNA: TGTGCCAGCAGTTTACTTCCCAAGGATGAGCAGTTCTTC.

Turning to this clonotype: The CDR3 end shows no conserved phenylalanine or tryptophan, and so a read error is likely. J is TRBJ2-4 and V is TRBV4-1; D remains ambiguous. The CDR3 consists of 15 residues. CDR1 is MGHRA and CDR2 is YSYEKL in the germline V gene. The germline V and J ends were trimmed by 0 bases and 6 bases, with 12 bases remaining between them. CDR3 sequence (DNA): TGCGCCAGCAGCCAAGAAATTGGCCAGCCAAACATTCAGTACATC. Translating it yields CASSQEIGQPNIQYI.

This clonotype was seen a handful of times. The V gene is TRBV12-3 or TRBV12-4, the J gene TRBJ1-2; 8 nucleotides line up with TRBD1. Trimming took 5 bases from V and 4 from J; bases not matched to a gene: 15. The CDR3 consists of 17 residues. The CDR3 loop reads CASSRYLGQADFYGYTF. The CDR3 region has the DNA TGTGCCAGCAGTCGCTACTTGGGACAGGCTGATTTCTATGGCTACACCTTC.